Given below is one T cell receptor (beta chain) in context. The data belong to a study of cytomegalovirus exposure and HLA in healthy donors. The CDR3 contains 18 residues. After removal of 5 bases from V and 6 bases from J, the junction contained 16 bases not matched to a gene. Germline V gives CDR1 ENHRY, CDR2 SYGVKD. PCR primers comprised 60 Vbeta and 13 Jbeta primers. TCRdb's table, derived via immunoSEQ multiplex PCR, lists solely in-frame clones and lacks some. The top ten hold around 1.3% of the sample, which has about 110,000 clones, 75% to 80% seen once. The chain joins TRBV10-3 to TRBJ1-6, with 7 bases matching TRBD1. The clonotype comes from a woman under 40 in good health and CMV-seronegative. Material for sequencing was PBMCs. CDR3 nucleotide sequence: TGTGCCATCAGTAAGAACCTTAGAAGACAGGGTGGTAATTCACCCCTCCACTTT. Translated: CAISKNLRRQGGNSPLHF.